This TCR beta chain was found in a study of cytomegalovirus exposure and HLA in healthy donors. In the PCR, 60 Vbeta and 13 Jbeta primers were used. The repertoire was sequenced with immunoSEQ multiplex PCR; TCRdb's copy has only in-frame clones and lacks some. The sample lists under 200,000 clones; around 68% were seen once. Findings and caveats of the study: In an earlier analysis, most TCR beta V segments were productive about 87% or about 30% of the time.

About this clone itself: The target antigen is unknown.

Sequencing used PBMCs. This TCR came from a man aged 50 or older in good health and CMV-seronegative.

CDR3 loop: CASSPPGHGNQPQHF. CDR3 bases: TGTGCCAGCAGCCCGCCGGGACATGGCAATCAGCCCCAGCATTTT. This rearrangement joins TRBV28 to TRBJ1-5; TRBD1 might be the D (6 bases). The CDR3 extends over 15 amino acids. The germline gives CDR1 MDHEN, CDR2 SYDVKM. V was clipped by 6 bases and J by 2 bases, with 14 bases between them.